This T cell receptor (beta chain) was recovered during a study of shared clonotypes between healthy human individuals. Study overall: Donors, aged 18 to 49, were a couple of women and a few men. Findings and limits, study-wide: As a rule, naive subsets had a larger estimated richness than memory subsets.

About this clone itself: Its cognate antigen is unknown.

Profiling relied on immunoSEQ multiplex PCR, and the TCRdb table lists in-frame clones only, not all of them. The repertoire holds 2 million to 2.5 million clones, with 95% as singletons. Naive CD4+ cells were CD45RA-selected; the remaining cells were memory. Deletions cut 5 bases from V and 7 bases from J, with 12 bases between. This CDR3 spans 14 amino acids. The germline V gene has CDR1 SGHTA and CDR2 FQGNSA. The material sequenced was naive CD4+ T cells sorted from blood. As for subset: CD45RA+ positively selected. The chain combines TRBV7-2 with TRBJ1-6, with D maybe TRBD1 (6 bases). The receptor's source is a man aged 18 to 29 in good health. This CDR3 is CASSPGQMNSPLHF. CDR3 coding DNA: TGTGCCAGCAGCCCCGGACAGATGAATTCACCCCTCCACTTT.